These 17 T cell receptor beta chains were sequenced from one sample in a study of T-cell reconstitution after alpha-beta-depleted transplantation in children. The authors prepared the TCRbeta library with unique molecular identifiers. From the PCR reads, TCRdb called clonotypes with MiXCR, one entry per CDR3 protein. The sample lists approximately 270,000 distinct CDR3 sequences; 20% to 30% were seen once. The sequencing used PBMCs, mostly from graft donor cells, collected 360 days after TCRalphabeta/CD19-depleted stem cell transplant. The receptors come from a female patient between 2 and 10 years old who had a stem cell transplant for congenital amegakaryocytic thrombocytopenia, so the T cells may come from the graft donor.

There are a few counts of this clonotype. The chain has TRBV4-2 and TRBJ2-2; D ambiguous. The CDR3 spans 17 residues. In germline, CDR1 is LGHNA, CDR2 YNFKEQ. The V end was cut by 4 bases, the J end by 5 bases, with 20 bases between. The CDR3, as DNA: TGTGCCAGCAGCCCTGAGTTACTGGGGATAAGTACCGGGGAGCTGTTTTTT. Its translation is CASSPELLGISTGELFF.

In its sample, this clonotype was seen a few times. The junction does not match germline at one end; this may be a read error. This chain joins TRBV11-2 and TRBJ2-1, with 8 bases aligning to TRBD2. The CDR3 runs 17 residues. Germline loops: CDR1 SGHAT, CDR2 FQNNGV. Here the CDR3 DNA reads TGTGCCAGCAGCTTAGGTACTAGCGGTCGCTCCGACAATGAGCAGTTCTTC. It yields the protein CASSLGTSGRSDNEQFF. The full variable domain, in which reference TRBV11-2 and TRBJ2-1 provide the parts outside the CDR3, is EAGVAQSPRYKIIEKRQSVAFWCNPISGHATLYWYQQILGQGPKLLIQFQNNGVVDDSQLPKDRFSAERLKGVDSTLKIQPAKLEDSAVYLCASSLGTSGRSDNEQFFGPGTRLTVL.

The chain combines TRBV5-1 with TRBJ1-3; 8 bases line up with TRBD1. After removal of 0 bases from V and 1 base from J, the junction contained 3 bases not matched to a gene. This CDR3 region has 16 residues. From germline, CDR1 is SGHRS and CDR2 YFSETQ. In nucleotides, the CDR3 is TGCGCCAGCAGCTTGGCTGGACAGGGATCTGGAAACACCATATATTTT. It is translated as CASSLAGQGSGNTIYF.

This clonotype was observed a few times. This chain links TRBV12-3 or TRBV12-4 with TRBJ1-3; the D gene is possibly TRBD1 (6 bases). The CDR3 has 16 residues. V was trimmed by 5 bases and J by 8 bases, leaving 22 bases between them. CDR3 sequence (DNA): TGTGCCAGCAGTCCGCCTTATCTTGGACAGACAGACACCATATATTTT. As protein: CASSPPYLGQTDTIYF.

The CDR3 sequence is CASSQVLAGDEQYF. In DNA form, the CDR3 reads TGCGCCAGCAGCCAAGTGCTAGCGGGAGACGAGCAGTACTTC. The rearrangement joins TRBV4-1 to TRBJ2-7, with 10 bases aligning to TRBD2. The germline V gene has CDR1 MGHRA and CDR2 YSYEKL. Trimming removed 1 base from V and 5 bases from J; junction bases left unmatched: 2. The CDR3 extends over 14 amino acids.

This chain uses TRBV12-3 or TRBV12-4 with TRBJ2-1; D gene uncertain. V was cut by 5 bases and J by 9 bases, with 8 bases left in between. The CDR3 is 11 amino acids. The CDR3, as DNA: TGTGCCAGCAGTGACCTCGGTGAGCAGTTCTTC. Translated: CASSDLGEQFF.

This rearrangement joins TRBV7-9 to TRBJ2-1; 7 nucleotides match TRBD1. Germline V lookup: CDR1 SEHNR, CDR2 FQNEAQ (reference sequence). V lost 5 bases, J lost 9 bases, and 4 bases stayed unmatched. The CDR3 runs to 12 residues. The CDR3 bases are TGTGCCAGCAGCCGCCGACAGGGTGAGCAGTTCTTC. Its translation: CASSRRQGEQFF.

This clonotype was counted a few times. V usage is TRBV10-2 and J usage is TRBJ2-1; 10 bases are shared with TRBD2. After removal of 2 bases from V and 16 bases from J, the junction contained 8 bases not matched to a gene. Germline-derived CDR1 and CDR2 are WSHSY and SAAADI. This CDR3 is built from 13 residues. CDR3 in amino acids: CASSEIHLAGVFF. The CDR3 nucleotides read TGCGCCAGCAGTGAGATCCACCTAGCGGGAGTATTCTTC.

This chain uses TRBV12-3 or TRBV12-4 with TRBJ1-3, with TRBD1 identical over 11 bases. V trimming: 6 bases; J trimming: 4 bases; junction bases outside the gene matches: 8. The CDR3 totals 16 residues. CDR3 sequence reads: CASRSHGQGAGNTIYF. The CDR3 DNA reads as TGTGCCAGCAGATCTCACGGACAGGGGGCCGGAAACACCATATATTTT.

This clonotype has just a few counts. This chain connects TRBV12-3 or TRBV12-4 to TRBJ2-2, with 11 bases identical to TRBD1. The CDR3 is made up of 15 amino acids. The ends lost 5 bases at V and 3 bases at J; junction bases unmatched: 2. The CDR3, as DNA: TGTGCCAGCAGTGGGACAGGGGGTTACACCGGGGAGCTGTTTTTT. Protein product: CASSGTGGYTGELFF.

This clonotype was counted between two and nine times. J is TRBJ2-1 and V is TRBV6-5; a weak D match, TRBD1 (6 bases). The CDR3 is made up of 14 amino acids. Looked up from germline, CDR1 is MNHEY and CDR2 is SVGAGI. The V gene lost 0 bases and the J gene lost 10 bases, with 13 bases spanning the gap. The CDR3 sequence is CASSYSLGQTEQFF. CDR3 in DNA: TGTGCCAGCAGTTACTCCCTCGGACAGACCGAGCAGTTCTTC.

The sample holds a few counts of this clonotype. The chain couples TRBV20-1 to TRBJ2-5; 8 bases are shared with TRBD2. The trim removed 7 bases at V and 3 bases at J, leaving 4 bases unmatched. The CDR3 runs to 12 residues. In germline, CDR1 is DFQATT, CDR2 SNEGSKA (reference sequence). The CDR3 loop is CSVIAGKETQYF. In DNA, the CDR3 is TGCAGTGTGATAGCGGGAAAAGAGACCCAGTACTTC.

V and J are TRBV29-1 and TRBJ2-7; 7 bases fit TRBD1. V gave up 6 bases and J gave up 3 bases; unmatched junction bases: 5. CDR1 is SQVTM and CDR2 is ANQGSEA in the germline V gene. The CDR3 has 12 amino acids. The CDR3 nucleotides are TGCAGCGTGAGGGGACAGCTCTACGAGCAGTACTTC. This codes for CSVRGQLYEQYF.

This clonotype has more than one count but fewer than ten. Written as DNA, the CDR3 is TGTGCCAGCAGCTTCTTCACAGGGGGCAGGGAGACCCAGTACTTC. Its translation is CASSFFTGGRETQYF. The chain uses TRBV5-6 and TRBJ2-5, with TRBD1 matching 9 bases. The CDR3 extends over 15 amino acids. With 2 bases clipped from V and 5 bases from J, the junction kept 7 bases outside the gene matches. Germline values: CDR1 SGHDT, CDR2 YYEEEE.

V usage is TRBV20-1 and J usage is TRBJ2-5; D is possibly TRBD2 (6 bases). This CDR3 is 15 amino acids long. V lost 5 bases, J lost 0 bases, and 16 bases lay in between. The germline CDR1 and CDR2 sequences are DFQATT and SNEGSKA (reference sequence). The CDR3 region is CSAVPRRGDQETQYF. CDR3 nucleotides: TGCAGTGCTGTGCCCCGGAGGGGAGACCAAGAGACCCAGTACTTC.

The genes are TRBV12-3 or TRBV12-4 and TRBJ2-1; 7 nucleotides line up with TRBD2. V trimming: 6 bases; J trimming: 5 bases; junction bases outside the gene matches: 13. CDR3 length: 16 residues. The CDR3 here is CASRPRVAGIDNEQFF. The CDR3 coding sequence is TGTGCCAGCAGACCCCGAGTAGCGGGTATCGACAATGAGCAGTTCTTC.

This rearrangement joins TRBV29-1 to TRBJ1-1; 7 nucleotides match TRBD1. Germline V gives CDR1 SQVTM, CDR2 ANQGSEA. The CDR3 is made up of 16 amino acids. The trim removed 4 bases at V and 1 base at J, leaving 12 bases unmatched. This CDR3 reads CSVAGHTGARNTEAFF. CDR3 bases: TGCAGCGTTGCGGGGCATACAGGGGCGCGGAACACTGAAGCTTTCTTT.